This entry lists 7 T cell receptor beta chains sequenced from one sample in a study of blood T cell repertoires in COVID-19. The data were produced by immunoSEQ multiplex PCR, yet TCRdb's version contains in-frame clones alone and is incomplete. The sample holds approximately 130,000 clones, roughly 85% seen once. Material: peripheral blood. These receptors were taken from a human donor in a cohort sampled during active COVID-19.

V and J are TRBV5-1 and TRBJ1-2; D call uncertain. V lost 0 bases and J 1 base, leaving 7 bases between the germline ends. This CDR3 spans 14 amino acids. Germline CDR1 SGHRS, CDR2 YFSETQ. The CDR3 DNA is TGCGCCAGCAGCTTGGCCGACAATAACTATGGCTACACCTTC. Amino acids: CASSLADNNYGYTF.

The rearrangement links TRBV6-1 to TRBJ2-7; D not certain. Deletions cut 0 bases from V and 6 bases from J, with 12 bases between. The CDR3 contains 14 residues. Germline V gives CDR1 MNHNS, CDR2 SASEGT. The CDR3 region is CASSEAAELGEQYV. The CDR3, as DNA: TGTGCCAGCAGTGAAGCGGCGGAGTTGGGCGAGCAGTACGTC.

The CDR3 DNA is TGTGCCAGCAGTTCGGACAGGGGGATACAGCCCCAGCATTTT. Translated: CASSSDRGIQPQHF. The rearrangement links TRBV6-5 to TRBJ1-5; 10 bases are shared with TRBD1. The CDR3 totals 14 residues. Per the germline V gene, CDR1 is MNHEY and CDR2 is SVGAGI. Losses at the gene ends were 4 bases for V and 7 bases for J; bases not matched to a gene: 4.

V is TRBV29-1 and J is TRBJ2-5, with D possibly being TRBD1 (5 bases). There are 12 residues in the CDR3. The germline V gene encodes CDR1 SQVTM and CDR2 ANQGSEA. Trimming cost V 3 bases and J 5 bases, with 10 bases left between them. This chain's CDR3 is CSVDSRVETQYF. DNA of the CDR3: TGCAGCGTTGACTCCAGGGTGGAGACCCAGTACTTC.

The V gene is TRBV30, the J gene TRBJ1-6; D remains ambiguous. V lost 3 bases and J lost 6, with 15 bases in between. Germline V gene data show CDR1 as GTSNPN and CDR2 as SVGIG (reference sequence). This CDR3 has 15 residues. The CDR3 sequence: CAWSGSLGGNSPLHF. The DNA of the CDR3 is TGTGCCTGGAGCGGGAGCCTTGGAGGTAATTCACCCCTCCACTTT.

The chain uses TRBV12-5 and TRBJ2-5; possible D gene TRBD2, 5 bases. V lost 1 base to trimming and J lost 5 bases, with 11 bases between them. The CDR3 is made up of 14 amino acids. The germline CDR1 and CDR2 sequences are LGHNT and FRNRAP. The CDR3 nucleotides are TGTGCTAGTGGTTTGGACAGACCGGGGGAGACCCAGTACTTC. This sequence encodes CASGLDRPGETQYF.

V is TRBV3-1 (or the pseudogene TRBV3-2) and J is TRBJ1-2; no firm D call. CDR1 is LGHDT, CDR2 YNNKEL, per germline (reference sequence). The germline V and J ends were trimmed by 6 bases and 4 bases, with 15 bases remaining between them. The CDR3 extends over 14 amino acids. In DNA, the CDR3 is TGTGCCAGCAGTCAAACGGGTTATCCCTATGGCTACACCTTC. Residues: CASSQTGYPYGYTF.